This T cell receptor beta chain emerged from a study of T-cell reconstitution after alpha-beta-depleted transplantation in children. Library preparation (for TCRbeta) was performed with unique molecular identifiers. TCRdb reanalysed the PCR reads using MiXCR and keeps one entry per CDR3 protein. The top ten hold approximately 3% of the sample, which has 500,000 to 600,000 distinct CDR3 sequences, around 17% seen once. The V and J ends lost 1 base and 8 bases respectively, with 11 bases between them. Germline V CDR1 and CDR2: LGHDT, YNNKEL (reference sequence). CDR3 size: 13 residues. The TCR was taken from a human donor who donated a stem cell graft to a child with acute lymphoblastic leukemia. This chain joins TRBV3-1 and TRBJ1-1, with D uncertain. This sample comprised PBMCs from the stem cell graft donor, obtained from the stem cell graft. CDR3 region: CASSQVSQVEAFF. CDR3 nucleotides: TGTGCCAGCAGCCAAGTTTCTCAAGTGGAAGCTTTCTTT.